A single sample gave rise to the 27 T cell receptor beta chains below, sequenced in a study of blood T cell repertoires in COVID-19. TCRdb's table, derived via immunoSEQ multiplex PCR, lists solely in-frame clones and lacks some. This sample has about 70,000 clones, with about four fifths found just once. What was sequenced was peripheral blood. All receptors derive from a man between 65 and 85 years old who had recovered from COVID-19.

The chain links TRBV5-5 to TRBJ2-4; 8 bases agree with TRBD2. Germline CDR1 reads SGHKS; CDR2 reads YYEKEE (reference sequence). Germline trimming cut 2 bases from V and 0 bases from J; bases unmatched to any gene: 7. CDR3 length equals 17 residues. CDR3 DNA: TGTGCCAGCAGCTTTTTCGGGGGGGAAATAGCCAAAAACATTCAGTACTTC. Translating gives CASSFFGGEIAKNIQYF.

The rearrangement uses TRBV7-6 and TRBJ2-1; TRBD2 might be the D (6 bases). Germline CDR1 and CDR2: SGHVS and FNYEAQ. V gave up 3 bases and J gave up 5 bases, with 17 bases separating them. The CDR3 extends over 16 amino acids. CDR3 protein: CASSLGGQAKDNEQFF. The DNA for the CDR3 is TGTGCCAGCAGCTTGGGAGGACAAGCTAAAGACAATGAGCAGTTCTTC.

This chain uses TRBV7-2 with TRBJ1-5; 7 bases align to TRBD1. CDR3 length: 14 amino acids. J lost 3 bases, V lost 5 bases, and 4 bases had no gene match. Germline CDR1 SGHTA, CDR2 FQGNSA. CDR3 loop: CASSRGQVNQPQHF. Written as DNA, the CDR3 is TGTGCCAGCAGCCGTGGACAGGTCAATCAGCCCCAGCATTTT.

This clone was detected a few times. The gene calls are TRBV27 and TRBJ1-5, with 7 positions matching TRBD1. CDR3 length equals 13 residues. With 5 bases clipped from V and 11 bases from J, the junction kept 9 bases outside the gene matches. In germline, CDR1 is MNHEY, CDR2 SMNVEV (reference sequence). CDR3 sequence reads: CASSAIRGMAQHF. The CDR3 coding sequence is TGTGCCAGCAGTGCGATCAGGGGGATGGCCCAGCATTTT.

This rearrangement joins TRBV19 to TRBJ2-3; 9 nucleotides align to TRBD1. In germline, CDR1 is LNHDA, CDR2 SQIVND (reference sequence). The CDR3 runs 16 residues. The ends lost 0 bases at V and 1 base at J; junction bases unmatched: 2. The CDR3, as DNA: TGTGCCAGTAGTATAGAAGGGACAGGGCGCACAGATACGCAGTATTTT. Translated, it gives CASSIEGTGRTDTQYF.

The chain couples TRBV28 to TRBJ2-3; a weak D match, TRBD2 (5 bases). Trimming cost V 10 bases and J 3 bases, with 14 bases left between them. CDR3 size: 13 residues. Per germline, CDR1 MDHEN and CDR2 SYDVKM. The CDR3 spells CATSVEGTDTQYF. For the CDR3, the DNA is TGTGCCACCTCCGTTGAGGGAACAGATACGCAGTATTTT.

The V call is TRBV7-2, the J call TRBJ2-5, with 8 bases lining up with TRBD2. The CDR3 covers 15 residues. CDR1 SGHTA and CDR2 FQGNSA come from the germline V gene. Trimming removed 3 bases from V and 7 bases from J; junction bases left unmatched: 10. The CDR3 region is CASSFTGTSSGTQYF. DNA for the CDR3: TGTGCCAGCAGCTTTACCGGGACTAGTTCCGGGACCCAGTACTTC. Supplemented by reference TRBV7-2 and TRBJ2-5, the full variable domain reads GAGVSQSPSNKVTEKGKDVELRCDPISGHTALYWYRQSLGQGLEFLIYFQGNSAPDKSGLPSDRFSAERTGGSVSTLTIQRTQQEDSAVYLCASSFTGTSSGTQYFGPGTRLLVL.

This clone has a handful of counts. The rearrangement links TRBV2 to TRBJ2-4, with D tentatively TRBD1 (5 bases). V lost 1 base and J 0 bases, leaving 10 bases between the germline ends. The CDR3 has 16 residues. The germline V gene encodes CDR1 SNHLY and CDR2 FYNNEI. CDR3 residues: CASSEVDTLAKNIQYF. In nucleotides, the CDR3 is TGTGCCAGCAGTGAAGTGGACACCTTAGCCAAAAACATTCAGTACTTC.

The gene calls are TRBV18 and TRBJ1-5, with D possibly matching TRBD1 (5 bases). V shed 5 bases and J shed 1 base, with 12 bases lying between them. The germline CDR1 and CDR2 sequences are KGHSH and LQKENI. The CDR3 length is 15 residues. The CDR3 sequence: CASSDSTGSNQPQHF. Written as DNA, the CDR3 is TGTGCCAGCTCAGACTCTACAGGCAGCAATCAGCCCCAGCATTTT.

V gene TRBV9 combines with J gene TRBJ1-4; D uncertain. This CDR3 contains 17 residues. CDR1 SGDLS and CDR2 YYNGEE come from the germline V gene. Trimming took 0 bases from V and 2 from J, leaving 14 bases between them. The chain's CDR3 is CASSVGREGHTNEKLFF. CDR3 bases: TGTGCCAGCAGCGTAGGCCGGGAAGGGCACACTAATGAAAAACTGTTTTTT.

This clone was observed at least ten times. The chain has TRBV28 and TRBJ2-1, with 14 nucleotides matching TRBD2. The CDR3 contains 16 residues. The V and J ends lost 5 bases and 9 bases, in that order; junction bases with no gene match: 9. Germline assignment: CDR1 MDHEN and CDR2 SYDVKM. CDR3: CASSQGLAGVRVEQFF. In DNA form, the CDR3 reads TGTGCCAGCAGTCAGGGACTAGCGGGAGTACGGGTTGAGCAGTTCTTC.

The chain uses TRBV4-1 and TRBJ1-4; D may be TRBD1 (5 bases). The V end was cut by 5 bases, the J end by 3 bases, with 10 bases between. Germline CDR1 is MGHRA and CDR2 is YSYEKL. This CDR3 spans 14 amino acids. The DNA of the CDR3 is TGCGCCAGCAGCTCCGACAGAGCTAATGAAAAACTGTTTTTT. Its translation is CASSSDRANEKLFF.

The V and J genes are TRBV6-5 and TRBJ2-7; a possible D gene is TRBD1 (6 bases). Germline V lookup: CDR1 MNHEY, CDR2 SVGAGI. V dropped 2 bases and J dropped 0 bases, with 11 bases sitting between them. This CDR3 comprises 15 residues. The CDR3 sequence: CASSYGTDSSYEQYF. The CDR3 region has the DNA TGTGCCAGCAGTTACGGGACGGACAGCTCCTACGAGCAGTACTTC.

The genes are TRBV11-2 and TRBJ2-3; TRBD2 might be the D (5 bases). The CDR3 is made up of 15 amino acids. The V and J ends lost 3 bases and 3 bases respectively, with 13 bases between them. CDR1 SGHAT and CDR2 FQNNGV come from the germline V gene. The CDR3 is CASSLGRTGTDTQYF. In nucleotides, the CDR3 is TGTGCCAGCAGCTTGGGGAGAACGGGAACAGATACGCAGTATTTT.

This clone was counted between two and nine times. The J gene is TRBJ1-2, the V gene TRBV18, with D uncertain. The CDR3 length is 13 residues. The germline CDR1 and CDR2 sequences are KGHSH and LQKENI. V lost 6 bases to trimming and J lost 2 bases, with 10 bases between them. CDR3 nucleotides: TGTGCCAGCTCTTTCTCGAGCAACTATGGCTACACCTTC. It encodes CASSFSSNYGYTF. Drawing the rest from reference TRBV18 and TRBJ1-2, the complete variable domain is NAGVMQNPRHLVRRRGQEARLRCSPMKGHSHVYWYRQLPEEGLKFMVYLQKENIIDESGMPKERFSAEFPKEGPSILRIQQVVRGDSAAYFCASSFSSNYGYTFGSGTRLTVV.

This chain connects TRBV28 to TRBJ1-1; TRBD1 aligns across 11 bases. The CDR3 totals 16 residues. V lost 4 bases to trimming and J lost 3 bases; unmatched junction nucleotides: 7. Germline V gene lookup returns CDR1 MDHEN and CDR2 SYDVKM. The CDR3 spells CASSSLRDRGYTEAFF. DNA of the CDR3: TGTGCCAGCAGTTCCCTGAGGGACAGGGGGTACACTGAAGCTTTCTTT.

The rearrangement links TRBV30 to TRBJ2-5; unclear D gene. The CDR3 covers 12 residues. CDR1 is GTSNPN and CDR2 is SVGIG in the germline V gene (reference sequence). Trimming cost V 2 bases and J 5 bases, with 9 bases left between them. The CDR3 DNA follows: TGTGCCTGGAGTACGTCGCGGGAGACCCAGTACTTC. It translates to CAWSTSRETQYF. Variable domain in full (rest from reference TRBV30 and TRBJ2-5): SQTIHQWPATLVQPVGSPLSLECTVEGTSNPNLYWYRQAAGRGLQLLFYSVGIGQISSEVPQNLSASRPQDRQFILSSKKLLLSDSGFYLCAWSTSRETQYFGPGTRLLVL.

J is TRBJ1-1 and V is TRBV6-5; no definite D call. V shed 4 bases and J shed 6 bases, with 12 bases lying between them. Germline V CDR1 and CDR2: MNHEY, SVGAGI. The CDR3 loop spans 13 amino acids. The CDR3 bases are TGTGCCAGCAGTTCGTCACCTAAATCTGAAGCTTTCTTT. It translates to CASSSSPKSEAFF.

This chain connects TRBV3-1 (or the pseudogene TRBV3-2) to TRBJ2-1, with TRBD2 matching over 8 bases. This CDR3 is built from 14 residues. Germline V gene lookup returns CDR1 LGHDT and CDR2 YNNKEL (reference sequence). V trimming: 4 bases; J trimming: 10 bases; junction bases outside the gene matches: 9. The CDR3 region has the DNA TGTGCCAGCAGCCCCCAGCGGGAGATAGGAGAGCAGTTCTTC. Translating it yields CASSPQREIGEQFF.

By frequency in the sample, this clone is large. The chain is built from TRBV28 and TRBJ2-6; TRBD1 agrees at 11 bases. J lost 0 bases, V lost 7 bases, and 5 bases had no gene match. The length of the CDR3 is 17 residues. Germline CDR1 MDHEN, CDR2 SYDVKM. CDR3 sequence: CASTRTGGLSGANVLTF. The CDR3, as DNA: TGTGCCAGCACTAGGACAGGGGGCCTCTCTGGGGCCAACGTCCTGACTTTC. The entire variable domain, with the rest obtained from reference TRBV28 and TRBJ2-6, is as follows: DVKVTQSSRYLVKRTGEKVFLECVQDMDHENMFWYRQDPGLGLRLIYFSYDVKMKEKGDIPEGYSVSREKKERFSLILESASTNQTSMYLCASTRTGGLSGANVLTFGAGSRLTVL.

In its sample, this clone was seen once. The gene calls are TRBV28 and TRBJ1-5; maybe TRBD1 (6 bases). The CDR3 is 17 residues long. V gave up 6 bases and J gave up 3 bases, with 21 bases separating them. Germline V gene sequence: CDR1 MDHEN, CDR2 SYDVKM. In DNA form, the CDR3 reads TGTGCCAGCAGCTACCCTGGGGCAGGGGTCTCCAATCAGCCCCAGCATTTT. Translating it yields CASSYPGAGVSNQPQHF.

V and J are TRBV4-2 and TRBJ2-7, with 8 bases fitting TRBD1. This CDR3 comprises 15 residues. V shed 1 base, J shed 3 bases, and the junction held 5 bases outside the gene matches. The germline gives CDR1 LGHNA, CDR2 YNFKEQ. The CDR3 nucleotides are TGTGCCAGCAGCCAAGCGGGACAGGCCGTCTACGAGCAGTACTTC. Residues: CASSQAGQAVYEQYF.

V is TRBV9 and J is TRBJ2-1; TRBD1 aligns across 7 bases. V trimming: 0 bases; J trimming: 3 bases; junction bases outside the gene matches: 3. The CDR3 loop spans 15 amino acids. Germline V gene lookup returns CDR1 SGDLS and CDR2 YYNGEE. The CDR3 reads CASSVEGAFYNEQFF. The CDR3 DNA follows: TGTGCCAGCAGCGTAGAGGGGGCGTTCTACAATGAGCAGTTCTTC.

The rearrangement uses TRBV30 and TRBJ1-3; D is ambiguous. This CDR3 has 14 amino acids. Germline V CDR1 and CDR2: GTSNPN, SVGIG (reference sequence). With 0 bases removed from V and 0 bases from J, the gap between germline ends came to 6 bases. The CDR3 DNA is TGTGCCTGGAGTGTACCCGGCTCTGGAAACACCATATATTTT. Its protein is CAWSVPGSGNTIYF.

V is TRBV6-6 and J is TRBJ1-2; 10 bases match TRBD1. This CDR3 region has 15 residues. CDR1 is MNHNY and CDR2 is SVGAGI in the germline V gene (reference sequence). Losses at the gene ends were 0 bases for V and 6 bases for J; bases not matched to a gene: 4. The CDR3 DNA is TGTGCCAGCAGTTACTCCCACGGGACAGGGGATGGCTACACCTTC. It specifies CASSYSHGTGDGYTF.

The chain links TRBV7-8 to TRBJ2-3; TRBD1 aligns across 8 bases. Trimming at V came to 2 bases and at J to 6 bases, leaving 4 bases not matched to a gene. The germline V gene has CDR1 SGHVS and CDR2 FQNEAQ. The CDR3 sequence is 14 residues long. The CDR3 nucleotides read TGTGCCAGCAGCTTACAGGGGGCAGTGGATACGCAGTATTTT. It is translated as CASSLQGAVDTQYF.

CDR3 loop: CASSSTGTANIQYF. CDR3 DNA sequence: TGTGCCAGCAGTTCCACCGGGACAGCGAACATTCAGTACTTC. The V and J genes are TRBV6-2 or TRBV6-3 and TRBJ2-4; 7 positions match TRBD1. With 4 bases clipped from V and 7 bases from J, the junction kept 7 bases outside the gene matches. CDR3 length: 14 residues. CDR1 MNHEY and CDR2 SVGEGT come from the germline V gene.